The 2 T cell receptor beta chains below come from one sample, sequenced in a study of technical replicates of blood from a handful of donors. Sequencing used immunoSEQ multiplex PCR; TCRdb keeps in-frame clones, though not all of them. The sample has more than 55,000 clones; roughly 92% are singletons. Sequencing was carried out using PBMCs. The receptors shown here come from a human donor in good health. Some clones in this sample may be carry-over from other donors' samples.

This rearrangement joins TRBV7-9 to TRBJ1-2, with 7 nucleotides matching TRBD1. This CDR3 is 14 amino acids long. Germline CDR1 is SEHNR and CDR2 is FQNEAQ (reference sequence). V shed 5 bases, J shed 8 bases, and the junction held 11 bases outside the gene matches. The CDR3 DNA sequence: TGTGCCAGCAGCCGACTGGACAGGACGGAGGGCTACACCTTC. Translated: CASSRLDRTEGYTF.

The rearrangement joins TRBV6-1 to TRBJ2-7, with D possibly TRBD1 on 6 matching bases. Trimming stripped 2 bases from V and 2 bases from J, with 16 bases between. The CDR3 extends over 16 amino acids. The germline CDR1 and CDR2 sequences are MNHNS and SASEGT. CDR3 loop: CASSEPGTPFPYEQYF. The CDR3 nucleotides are TGTGCCAGCAGTGAACCGGGGACACCTTTCCCCTACGAGCAGTACTTC.